This TCR beta chain comes out of a study of Graves' ophthalmopathy and Graves' hyperthyroidism (dated by TCRdb to 2016 to 2018). Turning to the overall study: Peripheral blood was collected at initial diagnosis, before any treatment. The approximately 100 discovery patients were divided at random into training and test sets in a 7:3 ratio. In total, 135 blood samples were TCR-sequenced: 43 ophthalmopathy, approximately 75 hyperthyroidism and about 17 hyperthyroidism-to-ophthalmopathy patients. T-cell repertoires of thyroid tissue and blood were compared in 5 or 6 hyperthyroidism patients. The study used signatures of the TCR beta repertoire to tell Graves' ophthalmopathy apart from Graves' hyperthyroidism and to predict which patients would progress to ophthalmopathy. After sampling, hyperthyroidism patients received methimazole starting at 30 mg daily, and ophthalmopathy patients received high-dose intravenous methylprednisolone. A discovery set of more than 90 patients (43 ophthalmopathy, around 57 stable hyperthyroidism) was enrolled to explore V-J signatures distinguishing ophthalmopathy from hyperthyroidism. For independent validation, a separate cohort was made up of 18 to 20 hyperthyroidism patients plus 17 patients who later progressed from hyperthyroidism to ophthalmopathy. Study-level results and caveats: In validation, the model predicted ophthalmopathy progression with over 60% sensitivity and 72% to 80% specificity; 12 predicted patients were CT-confirmed with GO in a median of about 7.1 months. The 13-signature model separated ophthalmopathy from stable hyperthyroidism with around 90% sensitivity and 81.08% specificity in cross-validation, and 80%/75% in the test set. Most of the expanded thyroid clonotypes with a frequency above 0.001 were also detected in blood, and it was suggested that the thyroid immune response may be reflected by blood repertoires. Sample size was not predetermined statistically, and investigators were not blinded to group allocation.

For repertoire sequencing, TCR beta CDR3 regions were amplified from RNA transcripts. A first-round RT-PCR used HTBI primers with the Qiagen OneStep RT-PCR kit, followed by a second-round multiplex PCR, size selection and purification. Libraries were sequenced paired-end with 100 bp reads on an Illumina HiSeq2000. The source study handled its data this way. SOAPnuke was used to process the reads, throwing out any read that had adapters, had uncalled bases, had a mean Phred below 15, or lacked an exact constant-primer or identifier match. COPE v1.2.5 was used to merge high-quality paired reads. Clonotypes were defined as unique nucleotide sequences and were aligned to IMGT TRB V, D and J references using MiTCR v1.1. Analysis was restricted to V-J combinations with a frequency above 0.0001, which covered over 98% of repertoires. A TCR clonal expansion and chaos score per V-J combination was defined as the ratio of F50 clonal expansion to chaos observed in the TCRdist matrix. Welch's t-statistics and random forest were used to reduce the features to 10 to 15 V-J combinations, which were then used as input to a naive Bayes classifier. The similarity between thyroid and blood repertoires was quantified using the Morisita-Horn index. TCRdb passed the public sequencing reads through fastp at Q25 and MiXCR, retaining productive beta sequences. All rows with the same CDR3 protein become a single entry with the most common DNA and genes. The V and J calls come from TCRdb's annotation, not from the publication. The sample table shows 620,000 or so distinct CDR3 sequences, and 22% are seen once. The top ten clonotypes cover more than 5.5% of the sample.

This clonotype came up many times. Its antigen is unknown. Base qualities are not provided; no much larger clone lies one nucleotide away. V sheds 0 bases and J sheds 4 bases, leaving 15 bases between their ends. Including cysteine and phenylalanine, the CDR3 has 15 amino acids. Only the CDR3 portion is preserved as DNA: 45 bases, with reading frame beginning at the first base. The CDR1 and CDR2 encoded by the germline V gene (reference sequence) are DFQATT and SNEGSKA. Hyperthyroidism was defined as stable when no progression to ophthalmopathy occurred within 18 months of follow-up. Hyperthyroidism patients were newly diagnosed, were aged 18 to 65 years, and had a disease duration under 2 months. Patients were excluded if they had other autoimmune diseases, uncontrolled infections, pregnancy or lactation. Diagnosis was based on clinical symptoms, serum thyroxine, TRAb, thyroid ultrasound and orbital computed tomography. PBMCs were isolated from 7.5 to 10 ml of fresh peripheral blood by Ficoll-Paque density gradient centrifugation. Total RNA was extracted using Trizol reagent, and RNA quality was checked on an Agilent 2100 Bioanalyzer.

The rearrangement combines TRBV20-1 with TRBJ1-2; a tentative D call is TRBD1 (6 bases match). The sequence derives from a woman younger than 30 with stable Graves' hyperthyroidism. Some clones in this sample may be carry-over from other donors' samples. Donor details come from another sample of the same person, matched by shared clones. Sequenced sample: peripheral blood. The CDR3 corresponds to CSARDRSGGAYGYTF. Read as DNA, the sequence is TGCAGTGCTAGAGATAGAAGCGGGGGCGCCTATGGCTACACCTTC.